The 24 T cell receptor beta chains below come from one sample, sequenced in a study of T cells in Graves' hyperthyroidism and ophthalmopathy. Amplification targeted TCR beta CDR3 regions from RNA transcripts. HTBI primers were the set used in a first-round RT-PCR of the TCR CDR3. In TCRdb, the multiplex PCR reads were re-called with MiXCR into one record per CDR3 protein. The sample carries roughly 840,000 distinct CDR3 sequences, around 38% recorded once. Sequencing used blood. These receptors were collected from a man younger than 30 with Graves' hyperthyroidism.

CDR3: CASSLGRQGSNQPQHF. CDR3 bases: TGTGCCAGCAGCTTAGGGCGCCAGGGAAGCAATCAGCCCCAGCATTTT. This rearrangement joins TRBV7-8 to TRBJ1-5; weak D call: TRBD1 (5 bases). Trimming took off 1 base at V and 1 base at J, with 11 bases between the two ends. There are 16 residues in the CDR3. From germline, CDR1 is SGHVS and CDR2 FQNEAQ.

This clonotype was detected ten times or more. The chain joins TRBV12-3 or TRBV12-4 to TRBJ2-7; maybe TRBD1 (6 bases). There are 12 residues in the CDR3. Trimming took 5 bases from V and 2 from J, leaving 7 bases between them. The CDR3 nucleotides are TGTGCCAGCAGTACAGGGACCTACGAGCAGTACTTC. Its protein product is CASSTGTYEQYF.

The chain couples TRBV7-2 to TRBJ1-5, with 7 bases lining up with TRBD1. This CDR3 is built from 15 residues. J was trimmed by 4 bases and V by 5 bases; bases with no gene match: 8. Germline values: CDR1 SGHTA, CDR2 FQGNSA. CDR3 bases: TGTGCCAGCAGCCAACTCCAGGGGGTAAATCAGCCCCAGCATTTT. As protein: CASSQLQGVNQPQHF.

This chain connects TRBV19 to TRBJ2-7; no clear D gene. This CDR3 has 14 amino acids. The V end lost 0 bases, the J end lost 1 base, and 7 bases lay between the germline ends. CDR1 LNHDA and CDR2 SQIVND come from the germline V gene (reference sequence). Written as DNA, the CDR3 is TGTGCCAGTAGTATAGAGGCTCAGTCCTACGAGCAGTACTTC. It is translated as CASSIEAQSYEQYF.

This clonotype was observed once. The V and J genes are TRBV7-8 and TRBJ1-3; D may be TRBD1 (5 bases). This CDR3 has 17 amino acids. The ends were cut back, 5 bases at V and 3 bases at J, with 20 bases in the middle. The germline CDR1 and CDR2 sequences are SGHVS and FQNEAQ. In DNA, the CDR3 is TGTGCCAGCAGCCACCTTGTCGACAGCGGAGATGGAAACACCATATATTTT. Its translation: CASSHLVDSGDGNTIYF.

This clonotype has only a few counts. The CDR3 loop reads CASSFRTSSGNQPQHF. In nucleotides, the CDR3 is TGTGCCAGCAGCTTCCGGACCTCGTCGGGCAATCAGCCCCAGCATTTT. This chain connects TRBV5-8 to TRBJ1-5; the D is unclear. The CDR3 has 16 amino acids. V lost 2 bases to trimming and J lost 2 bases, with 14 bases between them. CDR1 is SGHTS and CDR2 is YDEGEE in the germline V gene. Full variable domain (rest looked up from reference TRBV5-8 and TRBJ1-5): EAGVTQSPTHLIKTRGQQATLRCSPISGHTSVYWYQQALGLGLQFLLWYDEGEERNRGNFPPRFSGRQFPNYSSELNVNALELEDSALYLCASSFRTSSGNQPQHFGDGTRLSIL.

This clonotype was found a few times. In DNA, the CDR3 is TGTGCCAGCAGTGACCCCGGATCACCCCTCCACTTT. Amino acid sequence: CASSDPGSPLHF. The chain joins TRBV2 to TRBJ1-6; D gene unclear. Germline CDR1 reads SNHLY; CDR2 reads FYNNEI. CDR3 length: 12 residues. V was cut by 3 bases and J by 10 bases, with 7 bases left in between.

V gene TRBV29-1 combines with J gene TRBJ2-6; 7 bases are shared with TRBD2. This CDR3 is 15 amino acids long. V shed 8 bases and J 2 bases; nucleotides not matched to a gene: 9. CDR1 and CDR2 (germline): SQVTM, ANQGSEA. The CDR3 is CSPRPGGPGANVLTF. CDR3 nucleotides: TGCAGCCCCCGACCGGGAGGCCCTGGGGCCAACGTCCTGACTTTC.

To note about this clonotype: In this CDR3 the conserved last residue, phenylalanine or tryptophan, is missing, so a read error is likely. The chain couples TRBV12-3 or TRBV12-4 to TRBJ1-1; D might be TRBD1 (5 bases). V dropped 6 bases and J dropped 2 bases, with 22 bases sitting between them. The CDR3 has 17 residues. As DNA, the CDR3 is TGTGCCAGCAGCGTAGGCGGGACGGGGGGTGAAAACACTGAAGCTTTCCTT. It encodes CASSVGGTGGENTEAFL.

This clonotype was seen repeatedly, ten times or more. CDR3 DNA sequence: TGCAGCGTGGAGAGGGGGACTATCCCCTACGAGCAGTACTTC. Protein: CSVERGTIPYEQYF. The chain joins TRBV29-1 to TRBJ2-7, with D possibly being TRBD2 (7 bases). The CDR3 runs to 14 residues. Germline-derived CDR1 and CDR2 are SQVTM and ANQGSEA. V was trimmed by 6 bases and J by 2 bases, leaving 17 bases between them.

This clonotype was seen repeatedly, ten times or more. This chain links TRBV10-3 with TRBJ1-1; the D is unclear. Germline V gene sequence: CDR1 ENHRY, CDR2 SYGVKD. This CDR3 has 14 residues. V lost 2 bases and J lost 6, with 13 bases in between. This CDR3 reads CAISEPGINPEAFF. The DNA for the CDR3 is TGTGCCATCAGTGAGCCCGGAATCAACCCTGAAGCTTTCTTT.

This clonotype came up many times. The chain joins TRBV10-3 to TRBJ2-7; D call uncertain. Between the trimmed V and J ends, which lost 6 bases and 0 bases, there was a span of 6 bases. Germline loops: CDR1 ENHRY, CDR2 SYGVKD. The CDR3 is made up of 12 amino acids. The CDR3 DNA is TGTGCCATCAGCTTGGACTCCTACGAGCAGTACTTC. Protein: CAISLDSYEQYF.

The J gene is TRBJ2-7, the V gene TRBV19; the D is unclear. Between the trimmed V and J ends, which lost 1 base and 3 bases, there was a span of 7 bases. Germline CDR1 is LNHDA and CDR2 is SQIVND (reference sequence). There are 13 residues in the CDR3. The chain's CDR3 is CASSIGPYYEQYF. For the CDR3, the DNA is TGTGCCAGTAGTATAGGCCCCTACTACGAGCAGTACTTC.

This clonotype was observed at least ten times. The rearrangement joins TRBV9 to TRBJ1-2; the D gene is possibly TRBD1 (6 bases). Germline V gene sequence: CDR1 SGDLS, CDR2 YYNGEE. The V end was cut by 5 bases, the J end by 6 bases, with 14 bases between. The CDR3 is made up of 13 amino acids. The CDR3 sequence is CASRQGNVDGYTF. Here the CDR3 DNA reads TGTGCCAGCAGACAGGGAAACGTCGATGGCTACACCTTC. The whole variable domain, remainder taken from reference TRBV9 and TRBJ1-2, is DSGVTQTPKHLITATGQRVTLRCSPRSGDLSVYWYQQSLDQGLQFLIQYYNGEERAKGNILERFSAQQFPDLHSELNLSSLELGDSALYFCASRQGNVDGYTFGSGTRLTVV.

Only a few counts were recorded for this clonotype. In nucleotides, the CDR3 is TGTGCCATCAGTGAGTCGAGGGGGGTTCTCTCTGGAAACACCATATATTTT. It codes for CAISESRGVLSGNTIYF. The gene calls are TRBV10-3 and TRBJ1-3; tentatively, D is TRBD1 (6 bases). Germline assignment: CDR1 ENHRY and CDR2 SYGVKD. V was trimmed by 0 bases and J by 0 bases, leaving 12 bases between them. The CDR3 runs to 17 residues.

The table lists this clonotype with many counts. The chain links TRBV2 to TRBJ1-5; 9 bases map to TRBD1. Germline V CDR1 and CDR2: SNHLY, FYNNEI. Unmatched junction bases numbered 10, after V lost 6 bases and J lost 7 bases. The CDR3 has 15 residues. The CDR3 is CASSPTGTGYQPQHF. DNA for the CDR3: TGTGCCAGCAGCCCTACCGGGACAGGGTACCAGCCCCAGCATTTT.

CDR3 amino acids: CATNPWTSGTGELFF. CDR3 bases: TGTGCCACGAATCCTTGGACTAGCGGAACCGGGGAGCTGTTTTTT. The V and J genes are TRBV19 and TRBJ2-2; 10 nucleotides align to TRBD2. CDR3 length equals 15 residues. Germline V lookup: CDR1 LNHDA, CDR2 SQIVND (reference sequence). The junction had 10 bases not matched to a gene; V was cut back by 10 bases and J by 5 bases.

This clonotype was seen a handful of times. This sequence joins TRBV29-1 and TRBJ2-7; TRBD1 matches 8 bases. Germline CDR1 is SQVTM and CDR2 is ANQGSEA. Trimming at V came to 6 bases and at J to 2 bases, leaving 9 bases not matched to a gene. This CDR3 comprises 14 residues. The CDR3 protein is CSVSNRGKTYEQYF. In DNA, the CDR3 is TGCAGCGTCTCTAACAGGGGGAAAACCTACGAGCAGTACTTC.

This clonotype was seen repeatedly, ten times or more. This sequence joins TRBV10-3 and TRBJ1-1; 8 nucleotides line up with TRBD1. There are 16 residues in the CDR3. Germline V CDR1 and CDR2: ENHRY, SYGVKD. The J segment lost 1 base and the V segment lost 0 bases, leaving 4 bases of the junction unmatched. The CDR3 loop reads CAISESDRASNTEAFF. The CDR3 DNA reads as TGTGCCATCAGTGAGTCGGACAGGGCTTCGAACACTGAAGCTTTCTTT.

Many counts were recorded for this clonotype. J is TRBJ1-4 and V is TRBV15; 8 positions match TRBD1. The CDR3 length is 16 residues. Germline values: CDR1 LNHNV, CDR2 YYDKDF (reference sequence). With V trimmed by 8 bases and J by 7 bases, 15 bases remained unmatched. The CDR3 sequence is CATEGATPDRGEKLFF. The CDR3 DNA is TGTGCCACCGAGGGCGCAACCCCCGACAGGGGTGAAAAACTGTTTTTT.

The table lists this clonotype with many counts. CDR3 protein: CASSFGVSYEQYF. The CDR3, as DNA: TGCGCCAGCAGCTTCGGTGTGTCCTACGAGCAGTACTTC. This chain links TRBV5-1 with TRBJ2-7; D gene uncertain. Looked up from germline, CDR1 is SGHRS and CDR2 is YFSETQ. Deletions cut 2 bases from V and 1 base from J, with 7 bases between. The CDR3 is 13 amino acids. Based on the CDR3 plus reference TRBV5-1 and TRBJ2-7, the full variable domain is KAGVTQTPRYLIKTRGQQVTLSCSPISGHRSVSWYQQTPGQGLQFLFEYFSETQRNKGNFPGRFSGRQFSNSRSEMNVSTLELGDSALYLCASSFGVSYEQYFGPGTRLTVT.

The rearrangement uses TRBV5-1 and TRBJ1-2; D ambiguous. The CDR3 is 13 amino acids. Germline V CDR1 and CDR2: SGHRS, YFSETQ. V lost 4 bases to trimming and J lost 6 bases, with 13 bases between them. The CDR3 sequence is CASSEPGLNGYTF. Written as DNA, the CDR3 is TGCGCCAGCAGCGAACCTGGACTGAATGGCTACACCTTC. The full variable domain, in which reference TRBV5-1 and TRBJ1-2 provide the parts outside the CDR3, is KAGVTQTPRYLIKTRGQQVTLSCSPISGHRSVSWYQQTPGQGLQFLFEYFSETQRNKGNFPGRFSGRQFSNSRSEMNVSTLELGDSALYLCASSEPGLNGYTFGSGTRLTVV.

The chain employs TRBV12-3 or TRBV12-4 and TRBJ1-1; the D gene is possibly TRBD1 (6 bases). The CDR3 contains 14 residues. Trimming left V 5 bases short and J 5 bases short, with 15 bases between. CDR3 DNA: TGTGCCAGCAGTAACACAGGGAGGAGTACTGAAGCTTTCTTT. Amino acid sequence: CASSNTGRSTEAFF.

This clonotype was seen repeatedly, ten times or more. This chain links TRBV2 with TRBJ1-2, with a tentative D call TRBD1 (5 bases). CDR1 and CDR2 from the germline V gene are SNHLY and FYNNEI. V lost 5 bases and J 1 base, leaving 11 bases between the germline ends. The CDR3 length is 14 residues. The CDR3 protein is CASSWDGHNYGYTF. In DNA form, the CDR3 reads TGTGCCAGCAGTTGGGACGGACATAACTATGGCTACACCTTC.